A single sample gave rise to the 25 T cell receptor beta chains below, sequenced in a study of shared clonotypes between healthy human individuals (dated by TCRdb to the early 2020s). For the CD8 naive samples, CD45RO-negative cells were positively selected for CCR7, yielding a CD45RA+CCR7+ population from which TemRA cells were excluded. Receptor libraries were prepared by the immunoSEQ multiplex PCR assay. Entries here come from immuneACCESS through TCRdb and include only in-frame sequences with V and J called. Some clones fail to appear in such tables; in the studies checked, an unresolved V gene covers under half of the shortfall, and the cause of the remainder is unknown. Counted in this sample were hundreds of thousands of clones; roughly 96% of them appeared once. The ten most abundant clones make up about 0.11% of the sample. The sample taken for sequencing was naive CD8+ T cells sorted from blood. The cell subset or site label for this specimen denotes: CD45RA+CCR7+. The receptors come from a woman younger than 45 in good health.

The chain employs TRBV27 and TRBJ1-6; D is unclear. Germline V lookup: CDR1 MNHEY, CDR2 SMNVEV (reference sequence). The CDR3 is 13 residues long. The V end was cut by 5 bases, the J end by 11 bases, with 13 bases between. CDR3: CASSGGPWTPLHF. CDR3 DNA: TGTGCCAGCAGTGGCGGGCCTTGGACACCCCTCCACTTT.

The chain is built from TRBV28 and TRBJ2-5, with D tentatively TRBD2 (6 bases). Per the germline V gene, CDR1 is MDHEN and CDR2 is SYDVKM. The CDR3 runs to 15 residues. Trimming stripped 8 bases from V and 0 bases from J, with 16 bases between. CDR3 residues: CASATQGLNQETQYF. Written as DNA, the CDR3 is TGTGCCAGCGCTACGCAGGGACTGAACCAAGAGACCCAGTACTTC. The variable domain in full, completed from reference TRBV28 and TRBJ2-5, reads DVKVTQSSRYLVKRTGEKVFLECVQDMDHENMFWYRQDPGLGLRLIYFSYDVKMKEKGDIPEGYSVSREKKERFSLILESASTNQTSMYLCASATQGLNQETQYFGPGTRLLVL.

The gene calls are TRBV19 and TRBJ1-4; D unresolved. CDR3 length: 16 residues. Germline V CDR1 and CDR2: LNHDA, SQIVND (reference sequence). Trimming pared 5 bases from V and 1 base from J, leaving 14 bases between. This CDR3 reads CASSSDLDQTNEKLFF. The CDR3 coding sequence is TGTGCCAGTAGTTCAGACCTTGATCAAACTAATGAAAAACTGTTTTTT.

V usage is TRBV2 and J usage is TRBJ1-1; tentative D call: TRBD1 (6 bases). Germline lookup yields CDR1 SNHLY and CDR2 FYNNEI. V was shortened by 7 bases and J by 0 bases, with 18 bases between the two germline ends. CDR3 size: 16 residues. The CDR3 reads CASTLDSLGMNTEAFF. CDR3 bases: TGTGCCAGCACCTTGGACAGTCTGGGGATGAACACTGAAGCTTTCTTT.

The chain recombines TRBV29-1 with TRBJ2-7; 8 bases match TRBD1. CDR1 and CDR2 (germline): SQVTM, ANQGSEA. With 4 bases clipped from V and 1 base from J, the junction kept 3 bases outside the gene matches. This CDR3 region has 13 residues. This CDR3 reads CSVVQGESYEQYF. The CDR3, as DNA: TGCAGCGTTGTACAGGGGGAGTCCTACGAGCAGTACTTC.

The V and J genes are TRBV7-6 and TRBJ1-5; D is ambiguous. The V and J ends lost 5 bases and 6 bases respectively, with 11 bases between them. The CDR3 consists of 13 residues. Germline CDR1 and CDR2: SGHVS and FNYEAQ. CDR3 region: CASSEREGQPQHF. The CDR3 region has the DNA TGTGCCAGCAGCGAAAGGGAGGGTCAGCCCCAGCATTTT.

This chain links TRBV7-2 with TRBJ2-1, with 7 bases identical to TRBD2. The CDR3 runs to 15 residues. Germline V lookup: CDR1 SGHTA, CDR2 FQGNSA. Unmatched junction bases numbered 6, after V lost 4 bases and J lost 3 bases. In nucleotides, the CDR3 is TGTGCCAGCAGCTCCCGAGCGGGATTCTACAATGAGCAGTTCTTC. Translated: CASSSRAGFYNEQFF.

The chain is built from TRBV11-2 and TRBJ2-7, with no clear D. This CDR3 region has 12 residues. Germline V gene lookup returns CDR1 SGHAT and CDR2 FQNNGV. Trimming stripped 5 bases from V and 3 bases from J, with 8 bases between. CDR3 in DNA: TGTGCCAGCAGCCCCCCGGGCTACGAGCAGTACTTC. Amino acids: CASSPPGYEQYF.

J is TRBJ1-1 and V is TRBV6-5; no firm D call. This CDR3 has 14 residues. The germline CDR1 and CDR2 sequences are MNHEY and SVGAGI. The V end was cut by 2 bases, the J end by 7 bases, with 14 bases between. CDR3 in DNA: TGTGCCAGCAGTTACGGGCACCCGGGAGGTGAAGCTTTCTTT. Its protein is CASSYGHPGGEAFF.

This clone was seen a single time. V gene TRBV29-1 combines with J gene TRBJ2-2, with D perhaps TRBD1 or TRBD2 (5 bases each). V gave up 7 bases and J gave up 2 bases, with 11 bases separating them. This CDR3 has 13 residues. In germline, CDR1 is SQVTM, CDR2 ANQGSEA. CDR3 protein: CSARDLNTGELFF. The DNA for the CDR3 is TGCAGCGCTCGGGACCTTAACACCGGGGAGCTGTTTTTT.

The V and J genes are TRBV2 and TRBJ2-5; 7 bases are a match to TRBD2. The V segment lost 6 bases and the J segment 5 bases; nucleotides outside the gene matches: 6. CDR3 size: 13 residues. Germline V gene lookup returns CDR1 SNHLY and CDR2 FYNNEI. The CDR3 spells CASRWQGGETQYF. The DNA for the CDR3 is TGTGCCAGCAGGTGGCAGGGAGGGGAGACCCAGTACTTC.

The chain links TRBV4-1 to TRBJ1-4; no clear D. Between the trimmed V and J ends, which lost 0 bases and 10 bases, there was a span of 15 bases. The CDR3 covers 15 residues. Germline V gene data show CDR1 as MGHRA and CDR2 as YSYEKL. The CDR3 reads CASSQDHGGTRKLFF. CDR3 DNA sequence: TGCGCCAGCAGCCAAGATCACGGTGGTACAAGAAAACTGTTTTTT.

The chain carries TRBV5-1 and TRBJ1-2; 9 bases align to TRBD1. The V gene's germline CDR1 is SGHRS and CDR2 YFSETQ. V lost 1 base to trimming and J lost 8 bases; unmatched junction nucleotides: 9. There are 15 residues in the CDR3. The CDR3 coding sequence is TGCGCCAGCAGCTTGAAGGCGGGACAGGGTTACGGCTACACCTTC. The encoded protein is CASSLKAGQGYGYTF.

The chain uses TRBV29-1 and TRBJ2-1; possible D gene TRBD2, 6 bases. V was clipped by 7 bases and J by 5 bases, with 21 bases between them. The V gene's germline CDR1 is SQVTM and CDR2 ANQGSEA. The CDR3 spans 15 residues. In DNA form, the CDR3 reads TGCAGCGCCAAGGACCCCCCTAGCGAAAACAATGAGCAGTTCTTC. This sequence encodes CSAKDPPSENNEQFF.

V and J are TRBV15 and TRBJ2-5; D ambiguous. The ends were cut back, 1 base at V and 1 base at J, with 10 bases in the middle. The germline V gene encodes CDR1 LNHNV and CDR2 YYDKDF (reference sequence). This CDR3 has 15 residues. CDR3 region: CATSRVSRSQETQYF. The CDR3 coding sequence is TGTGCCACCAGCAGAGTGTCCCGATCCCAAGAGACCCAGTACTTC.

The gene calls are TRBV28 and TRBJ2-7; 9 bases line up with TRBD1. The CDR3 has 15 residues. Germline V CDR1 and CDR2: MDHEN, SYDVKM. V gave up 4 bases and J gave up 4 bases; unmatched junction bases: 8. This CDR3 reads CASSSPGQGLYEQYF. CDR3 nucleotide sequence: TGTGCCAGCAGTTCGCCGGGACAGGGTCTTTACGAGCAGTACTTC.

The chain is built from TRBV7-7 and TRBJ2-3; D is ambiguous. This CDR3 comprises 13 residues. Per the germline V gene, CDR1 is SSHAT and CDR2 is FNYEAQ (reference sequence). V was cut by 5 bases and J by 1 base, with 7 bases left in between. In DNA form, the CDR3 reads TGTGCCAGCAGCCTCGACCGCACAGATACGCAGTATTTT. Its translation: CASSLDRTDTQYF. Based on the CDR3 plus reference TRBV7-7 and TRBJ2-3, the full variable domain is GAGVSQSPRYKVTKRGQDVTLRCDPISSHATLYWYQQALGQGPEFLTYFNYEAQPDKSGLPSDRFSAERPEGSISTLTIQRTEQRDSAMYRCASSLDRTDTQYFGPGTRLTVL.

This chain's CDR3 is CASSLTLQGAKNIQYF. CDR3 nucleotides: TGTGCCAGCAGCCTCACATTACAGGGGGCCAAAAACATTCAGTACTTC. The chain links TRBV7-9 to TRBJ2-4; 7 bases match TRBD1. Germline assignment: CDR1 SEHNR and CDR2 FQNEAQ (reference sequence). CDR3 length: 16 residues. Trimming cost V 5 bases and J 1 base; bases outside gene matches: 8.

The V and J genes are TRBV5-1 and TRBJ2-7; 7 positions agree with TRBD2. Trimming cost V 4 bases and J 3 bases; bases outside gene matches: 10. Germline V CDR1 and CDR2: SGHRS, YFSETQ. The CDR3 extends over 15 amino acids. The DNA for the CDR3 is TGCGCCAGCAGCCCCTTGCCGGGAGGCGGCTACGAGCAGTACTTC. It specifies CASSPLPGGGYEQYF.

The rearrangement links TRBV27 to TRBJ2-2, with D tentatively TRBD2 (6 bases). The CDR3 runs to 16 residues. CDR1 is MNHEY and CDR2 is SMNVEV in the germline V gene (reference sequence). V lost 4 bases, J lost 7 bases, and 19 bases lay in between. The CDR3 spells CASSYSWGEHDGELFF. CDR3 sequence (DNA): TGTGCCAGCAGTTACTCTTGGGGGGAGCATGACGGGGAGCTGTTTTTT.

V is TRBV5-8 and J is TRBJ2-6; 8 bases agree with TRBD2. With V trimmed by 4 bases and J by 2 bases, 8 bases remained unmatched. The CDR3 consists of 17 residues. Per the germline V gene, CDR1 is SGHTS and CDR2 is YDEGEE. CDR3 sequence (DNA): TGTGCCAGCAGCCTCGGGAGGGGAGGCACTGGGGCCAACGTCCTGACTTTC. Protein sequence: CASSLGRGGTGANVLTF.

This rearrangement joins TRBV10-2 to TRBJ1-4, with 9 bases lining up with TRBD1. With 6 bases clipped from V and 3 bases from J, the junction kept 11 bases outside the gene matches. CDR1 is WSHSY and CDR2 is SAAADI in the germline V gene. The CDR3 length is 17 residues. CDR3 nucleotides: TGCGCCAGCAGGGACAGGGGTTCCTCGGCAGCTAATGAAAAACTGTTTTTT. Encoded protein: CASRDRGSSAANEKLFF.

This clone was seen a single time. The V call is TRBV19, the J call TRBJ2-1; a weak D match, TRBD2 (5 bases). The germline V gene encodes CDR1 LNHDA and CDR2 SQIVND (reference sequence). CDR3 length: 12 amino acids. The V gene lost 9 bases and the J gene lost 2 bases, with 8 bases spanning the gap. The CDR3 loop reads CASLGAYNEQFF. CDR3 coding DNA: TGTGCCAGCCTCGGGGCCTACAATGAGCAGTTCTTC. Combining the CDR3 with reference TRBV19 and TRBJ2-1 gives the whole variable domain DGGITQSPKYLFRKEGQNVTLSCEQNLNHDAMYWYRQDPGQGLRLIYYSQIVNDFQKGDIAEGYSVSREKKESFPLTVTSAQKNPTAFYLCASLGAYNEQFFGPGTRLTVL.

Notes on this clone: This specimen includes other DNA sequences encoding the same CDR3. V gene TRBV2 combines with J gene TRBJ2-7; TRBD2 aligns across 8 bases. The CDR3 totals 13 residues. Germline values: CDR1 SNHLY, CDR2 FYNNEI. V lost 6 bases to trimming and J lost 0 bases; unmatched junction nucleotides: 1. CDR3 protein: CASSGTSSYEQYF. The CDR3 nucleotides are TGTGCCAGCAGCGGGACTAGCTCCTACGAGCAGTACTTC.

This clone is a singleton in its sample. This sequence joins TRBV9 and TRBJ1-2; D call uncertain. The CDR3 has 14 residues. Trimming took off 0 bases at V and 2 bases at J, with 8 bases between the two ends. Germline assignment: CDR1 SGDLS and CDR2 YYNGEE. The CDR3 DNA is TGTGCCAGCAGCGTAGCTTCGGGCAACTATGGCTACACCTTC. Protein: CASSVASGNYGYTF.